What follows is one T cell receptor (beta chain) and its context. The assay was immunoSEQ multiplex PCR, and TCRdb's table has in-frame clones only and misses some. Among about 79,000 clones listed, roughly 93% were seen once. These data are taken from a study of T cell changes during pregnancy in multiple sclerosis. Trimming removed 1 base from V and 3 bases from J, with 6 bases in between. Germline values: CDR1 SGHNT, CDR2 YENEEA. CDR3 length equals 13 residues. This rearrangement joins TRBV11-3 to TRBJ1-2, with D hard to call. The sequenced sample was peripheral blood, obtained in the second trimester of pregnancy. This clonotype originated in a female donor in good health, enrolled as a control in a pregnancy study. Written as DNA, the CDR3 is TGTGCCAGCAGCTTAGGGGCAGACTATGGCTACACCTTC. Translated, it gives CASSLGADYGYTF.